What follows are 29 T cell receptor beta chains derived from one specimen sequenced in a study of HIV-infected patients and healthy controls. Alpha and beta constant-region primers primed reverse transcription of about 500 ng RNA. Using multiplexing indices, alpha and beta chain libraries were generated apart by chain-specific third strand synthesis. TCRdb called the 5' RACE reads again in MiXCR, with one record for every CDR3 protein. The sample consists of approximately 9,800 distinct CDR3 sequences, less than 10% of them appearing once. The repertoire came from unfractionated whole blood and reflected all unsorted peripheral T cells. The sequencing input was blood. Receptor source: an adult in good health.

The J gene is TRBJ2-5, the V gene TRBV13; D is ambiguous. The length of the CDR3 is 13 residues. The V gene lost 2 bases and the J gene lost 2 bases, with 6 bases spanning the gap. Looked up from germline, CDR1 is PRHDT and CDR2 is FYEKMQ (reference sequence). In DNA, the CDR3 is TGTGCCAGCAGCTTACCACAACAAGAGACCCAGTACTTC. This codes for CASSLPQQETQYF.

Only a few counts were recorded for this clonotype. V gene TRBV18 combines with J gene TRBJ1-5; the match to TRBD1 covers 11 bases. The CDR3 consists of 15 residues. V was clipped by 3 bases and J by 7 bases; unmatched bases: 5. The germline CDR1 and CDR2 sequences are KGHSH and LQKENI. The DNA for the CDR3 is TGTGCCAGCTCACCCGGGACAGGGGGAGTACAGCCCCAGCATTTT. Its translation is CASSPGTGGVQPQHF.

Ten or more counts support this clonotype. The CDR3 protein is CASSPGDRVAQPQHF. DNA for the CDR3: TGTGCCAGCAGCCCGGGGGACAGGGTGGCTCAGCCCCAGCATTTT. The gene calls are TRBV7-2 and TRBJ1-5, with 9 bases matching TRBD1. Germline V gives CDR1 SGHTA, CDR2 FQGNSA. This CDR3 spans 15 amino acids. V trimming: 5 bases; J trimming: 6 bases; junction bases outside the gene matches: 8.

The chain has TRBV7-2 and TRBJ1-6; maybe TRBD1 (5 bases). Germline CDR1 SGHTA, CDR2 FQGNSA. Trimming left V 1 base short and J 7 bases short, with 14 bases between. The CDR3 contains 16 residues. The CDR3 DNA reads TGTGCCAGCAGCTTAGGTCGGGGCAGGGCCAATTCACCCCTCCACTTT. Translating it yields CASSLGRGRANSPLHF.

By share of the sample, this clonotype is medium-sized. This chain uses TRBV12-5 with TRBJ2-3; possible D gene TRBD1, 5 bases. The length of the CDR3 is 14 residues. V gave up 6 bases and J gave up 8 bases, with 18 bases separating them. Germline V gives CDR1 LGHNT, CDR2 FRNRAP. CDR3: CASGGRVNRTTQYF. The CDR3 DNA reads TGTGCTAGTGGGGGCAGGGTTAACAGGACTACGCAGTATTTT.

This clonotype was detected ten times or more. This chain uses TRBV12-3 or TRBV12-4 with TRBJ1-3; D is unclear. This CDR3 has 14 amino acids. The V end was cut by 3 bases, the J end by 0 bases, with 6 bases between. This chain's CDR3 is CASSFTSSGNTIYF. CDR3 DNA: TGTGCCAGCAGTTTTACAAGCTCTGGAAACACCATATATTTT.

This clonotype rates as medium-sized (0.01 to 0.1%). The chain couples TRBV2 to TRBJ1-1; no firm D call. V was trimmed by 10 bases and J by 4 bases, leaving 13 bases between them. This CDR3 comprises 12 residues. Germline V gene data show CDR1 as SNHLY and CDR2 as FYNNEI. The CDR3 sequence: CATSRHPTEAFF. CDR3 bases: TGTGCCACTTCGAGACACCCCACTGAAGCTTTCTTT.

There are many counts of this clonotype. The rearrangement joins TRBV7-9 to TRBJ1-2; 7 positions agree with TRBD1. The V gene end was trimmed by 8 bases and the J gene end by 8 bases; junction bases not matched to a gene: 11. Germline CDR1 SEHNR, CDR2 FQNEAQ (reference sequence). The CDR3 has 13 amino acids. The CDR3 DNA reads as TGTGCCAGCGGCGTGACAGGGAGAGGAGGCTACACCTTC. Its protein product is CASGVTGRGGYTF.

This clonotype was counted a few times. V usage is TRBV29-1 and J usage is TRBJ1-2, with 8 positions matching TRBD1. Trimming at V came to 0 bases and at J to 1 base, leaving 10 bases not matched to a gene. Germline V gene data show CDR1 as SQVTM and CDR2 as ANQGSEA. This CDR3 region has 17 residues. CDR3 sequence (DNA): TGCAGCGTTGAAGATAAGGCCAGGGGGCCGGATAACTATGGCTACACCTTC. It is translated as CSVEDKARGPDNYGYTF.

J is TRBJ2-6 and V is TRBV5-5; the D is unclear. The V end was cut by 4 bases, the J end by 1 base, with 12 bases between. The germline V gene encodes CDR1 SGHKS and CDR2 YYEKEE (reference sequence). CDR3 length: 16 amino acids. CDR3 loop: CASSKAGGSGANVLTF. The CDR3 bases are TGTGCCAGCAGCAAGGCAGGCGGATCTGGGGCCAACGTCCTGACTTTC.

V and J are TRBV11-1 and TRBJ1-6; D remains unclear. The CDR3 has 16 residues. Trimming pared 6 bases from V and 7 bases from J, leaving 19 bases between. Germline CDR1 and CDR2: SGHAT and FQDESV (reference sequence). Written as DNA, the CDR3 is TGTGCCAGCAGTTCCACGGCCACTTCGCGAAATTCACCCCTCCACTTT. The encoded protein is CASSSTATSRNSPLHF.

The chain employs TRBV5-4 and TRBJ1-1, with TRBD1 identical over 8 bases. From germline, CDR1 is SGHNT and CDR2 YYREEE (reference sequence). The CDR3 contains 16 residues. V shed 2 bases, J shed 1 base, and the junction held 7 bases outside the gene matches. The CDR3 protein is CASSFPGGSRNTEAFF. Written as DNA, the CDR3 is TGTGCCAGCAGCTTCCCAGGGGGCTCAAGGAACACTGAAGCTTTCTTT.

This clonotype showed up just a few times. A much larger clone differs by one base, so this may be a read error. V usage is TRBV5-1 and J usage is TRBJ1-5; 9 nucleotides align to TRBD1. The germline V gene encodes CDR1 SGHRS and CDR2 YFSETQ. The J segment lost 11 bases and the V segment lost 0 bases, leaving 6 bases of the junction unmatched. The CDR3 is made up of 14 amino acids. The CDR3 here is CASSLEGQGQAQHF. The CDR3 DNA reads TGCGCCAGCAGCTTGGAGGGACAGGGCCAGGCCCAGCATTTT.

This clonotype is medium-sized by share. V and J are TRBV6-5 and TRBJ1-1, with TRBD1 identical over 7 bases. In germline, CDR1 is MNHEY, CDR2 SVGAGI. CDR3 length equals 14 residues. The V gene end was trimmed by 6 bases and the J gene end by 2 bases; junction bases not matched to a gene: 6. The CDR3 spells CASRIPGGNTEAFF. The CDR3, as DNA: TGTGCCAGCAGGATCCCAGGGGGAAACACTGAAGCTTTCTTT.

This clonotype is classed as medium-sized. The chain recombines TRBV2 with TRBJ1-5, with 9 bases identical to TRBD1. Germline V gene data show CDR1 as SNHLY and CDR2 as FYNNEI. There are 15 residues in the CDR3. V shed 6 bases and J 3 bases; nucleotides not matched to a gene: 6. Here the CDR3 DNA reads TGTGCCAGCAGGAGGACAGGGGAAGACAATCAGCCCCAGCATTTT. Protein product: CASRRTGEDNQPQHF.

The gene calls are TRBV21-1 and TRBJ2-7; the table's D call, TRBD1, was not checked against the DNA. TRBV21-1 is a listed pseudogene. The CDR3 totals 18 residues. The CDR3 bases are TGTGCCAGCAGCCCCCAGAAAAAAAGGGACAGGGTTTCCTACGAGCAGTACTTC. It specifies CASSPQKKRDRVSYEQYF.

This clonotype is medium-sized in the sample. The chain joins TRBV6-1 to TRBJ1-5; D is possibly TRBD1 (5 bases). CDR1 MNHNS and CDR2 SASEGT come from the germline V gene. The V gene lost 4 bases and the J gene lost 0 bases, with 16 bases spanning the gap. The CDR3 spans 17 residues. The CDR3 coding sequence is TGTGCCAGCAGTGTAGACAGACAGCTCTATAGCAATCAGCCCCAGCATTTT. Amino acid sequence: CASSVDRQLYSNQPQHF.

This clonotype was recorded many times. This rearrangement joins TRBV28 to TRBJ1-1, with a tentative D call TRBD1 (6 bases). Deletions cut 6 bases from V and 1 base from J, with 9 bases between. Germline V gene data show CDR1 as MDHEN and CDR2 as SYDVKM. This CDR3 comprises 13 residues. CDR3: CASRRQANTEAFF. The CDR3 DNA is TGTGCCAGCAGACGACAGGCGAACACTGAAGCTTTCTTT. The whole variable domain, remainder taken from reference TRBV28 and TRBJ1-1, is DVKVTQSSRYLVKRTGEKVFLECVQDMDHENMFWYRQDPGLGLRLIYFSYDVKMKEKGDIPEGYSVSREKKERFSLILESASTNQTSMYLCASRRQANTEAFFGQGTRLTVV.

The chain is built from TRBV9 and TRBJ1-1; D not resolved. Per germline, CDR1 SGDLS and CDR2 YYNGEE. The length of the CDR3 is 11 residues. Trimming removed 3 bases at V and 2 bases at J, with 2 bases between. CDR3: CASSANTEAFF. The CDR3 coding sequence is TGTGCCAGCAGCGCCAACACTGAAGCTTTCTTT.

This clonotype counts as medium-sized (0.01 to 0.1%). The CDR3 spells CASSRSTDVSYNEQFF. CDR3 DNA sequence: TGCGCCAGCAGTCGGAGTACCGACGTCTCCTACAATGAGCAGTTCTTC. The chain has TRBV5-1 and TRBJ2-1; D not resolved. This CDR3 has 16 residues. Germline-derived CDR1 and CDR2 are SGHRS and YFSETQ. Trimming cost V 5 bases and J 0 bases, with 15 bases left between them.

This clonotype was counted at least ten times. The V and J genes are TRBV11-2 and TRBJ1-1; tentative D call: TRBD1 (5 bases). Germline CDR1 reads SGHAT; CDR2 reads FQNNGV. This CDR3 spans 16 amino acids. Trimming cost V 1 base and J 2 bases, with 14 bases left between them. The CDR3 nucleotides read TGTGCCAGCAGCTTAGGGGCGACAGTAAGAAACACTGAAGCTTTCTTT. The encoded protein is CASSLGATVRNTEAFF.

At least ten counts were recorded for this clonotype. The CDR3 loop reads CASSLVSLGTGNTDTQYF. The CDR3 DNA sequence: TGTGCCAGCAGCTTAGTCTCGCTCGGGACAGGGAACACAGATACGCAGTATTTT. This sequence joins TRBV11-2 and TRBJ2-3; TRBD1 matches at 9 bases. V lost 1 base and J lost 2; bases outside the gene matches: 10. The CDR3 runs 18 residues. CDR1 and CDR2 from the germline V gene are SGHAT and FQNNGV.

This chain's CDR3 is CASSLGHTDTQYF. Here the CDR3 DNA reads TGTGCCAGCAGCTTGGGCCACACAGATACGCAGTATTTT. The chain recombines TRBV5-6 with TRBJ2-3; D is uncertain. With 0 bases removed from V and 2 bases from J, the gap between germline ends came to 4 bases. The CDR3 extends over 13 amino acids. Per germline, CDR1 SGHDT and CDR2 YYEEEE.

This clonotype appeared many times. This chain connects TRBV3-1 to TRBJ1-6; the D gene is possibly TRBD1 (5 bases). CDR1 is LGHDT and CDR2 is YNNKEL in the germline V gene (reference sequence). Trimming shortened V by 0 bases and J by 6 bases, and 9 bases separated the two germline ends. CDR3 length: 15 residues. CDR3 residues: CASSQDWDANSPLHF. CDR3 coding DNA: TGTGCCAGCAGCCAAGATTGGGACGCTAATTCACCCCTCCACTTT. The full variable domain, with the rest looked up from reference TRBV3-1 and TRBJ1-6, is DTAVSQTPKYLVTQMGNDKSIKCEQNLGHDTMYWYKQDSKKFLKIMFSYNNKELIINETVPNRFSPKSPDKAHLNLHINSLELGDSAVYFCASSQDWDANSPLHFGNGTRLTVT.

This clonotype was counted between two and nine times. The chain joins TRBV7-9 to TRBJ1-1, with unresolved D. The germline CDR1 and CDR2 sequences are SEHNR and FQNEAQ (reference sequence). This CDR3 comprises 13 residues. V was cut by 8 bases and J by 1 base, with 11 bases left in between. The CDR3, as DNA: TGTGCCAGCCGCCTTCCGGGGAACACTGAAGCTTTCTTT. The encoded protein is CASRLPGNTEAFF.

By share of the sample, this clonotype is medium-sized (0.01 to 0.1%). This sequence joins TRBV4-1 and TRBJ1-5; D is ambiguous. Per germline, CDR1 MGHRA and CDR2 YSYEKL. Trimming stripped 0 bases from V and 2 bases from J, with 11 bases between. The CDR3 loop spans 16 amino acids. CDR3 protein: CASSQDQGRRNQPQHF. Here the CDR3 DNA reads TGCGCCAGCAGCCAAGATCAAGGTCGCCGCAATCAGCCCCAGCATTTT.

This clonotype was seen more than once but under ten times. This chain links TRBV10-3 with TRBJ1-5, with TRBD1 matching over 7 bases. The V gene's germline CDR1 is ENHRY and CDR2 SYGVKD. The junction had 11 bases not matched to a gene; V was cut back by 3 bases and J by 9 bases. The CDR3 runs 15 residues. The CDR3 bases are TGTGCCATCAGTGACGGGGTGACAGGGCTTCGGCCCCAGCATTTT. Residues: CAISDGVTGLRPQHF.

This clonotype was observed at least ten times. This chain links TRBV3-1 with TRBJ1-3; a weak D match, TRBD1 (5 bases). Looked up from germline, CDR1 is LGHDT and CDR2 is YNNKEL (reference sequence). CDR3 length equals 14 residues. V was shortened by 4 bases and J by 4 bases, with 11 bases between the two germline ends. CDR3: CASSRMDMGNTIYF. In nucleotides, the CDR3 is TGTGCCAGCAGCCGAATGGACATGGGAAACACCATATATTTT.

Ten or more counts support this clonotype. The chain recombines TRBV12-3 or TRBV12-4 with TRBJ1-1; tentative D call: TRBD1 (5 bases). Trimming left V 3 bases short and J 0 bases short, with 17 bases between. CDR3 size: 17 residues. The CDR3 protein is CASSFSILGAMNTEAFF. CDR3 DNA: TGTGCCAGCAGTTTCTCAATCTTAGGGGCGATGAACACTGAAGCTTTCTTT.